This note documents a single TCR beta chain sequence. This sample is part of a study of cytomegalovirus exposure and HLA in healthy donors. Study as a whole: There were some 81 million unique TCRs (from HLA-typed donors) in an early data release.

PCR involved 60 Vbeta and 13 Jbeta primers. TCRdb keeps only in-frame clones here, not all; method: immunoSEQ multiplex PCR. The sample carries around 63,000 clones, roughly 80% recorded once. CDR3 length: 13 residues. Germline V gene sequence: CDR1 MDHEN, CDR2 SYDVKM. The V segment lost 3 bases and the J segment 5 bases; nucleotides outside the gene matches: 4. V and J are TRBV28 and TRBJ2-7; 7 nucleotides line up with TRBD2. The sequence was collected from a man aged 55 to 69 in good health and CMV-seropositive. Sequenced: PBMCs. CDR3 DNA sequence: TGTGCCAGCAGTTTGGGTGGGGGGGACGAGCAGTACTTC. Protein product: CASSLGGGDEQYF.